This T cell receptor (beta chain) came from a study of vaccination and CD4 T cells after COVID-19. Study in general: Stimulation used overlapping spike peptides from SARS-CoV-2, HCoV-NL63, HCoV-OC43 and HCoV-229E.

Cultured CD4+ T cell DNA underwent sequencing with the Oncomine TCR Beta short-read assay. MiXCR was run by TCRdb on the PCR reads, yielding one entry per CDR3 protein. The sample holds some 7,000 distinct CDR3 sequences, 39% seen once. Treatment: approximately 9-day PBMC culture with coronavirus spike peptide pools or control peptides (ViraFEST assay). An unexposed donor provided the CD4+ T cells, which were collected before the COVID-19 pandemic (2011-2018). For ViraFEST, peptide pools expanded antigen-specific T cells, after which the TCRs were sequenced. To note about this clonotype: Antigen: not known.

The V gene end was trimmed by 3 bases and the J gene end by 15 bases; junction bases not matched to a gene: 3. Germline-derived CDR1 and CDR2 are SNHLY and FYNNEI. This CDR3 is built from 11 residues. The source material was CD4+ T cells from blood, cultured in vitro. V gene TRBV2 combines with J gene TRBJ2-1, with 9 bases aligning to TRBD1. The clonotype comes from a human donor in good health. The CDR3 DNA reads TGTGCCAGCAGTGACTGGGACAGGGCGTTCTTC. Its translation: CASSDWDRAFF.